The source of this T cell receptor beta chain is a study of cytotoxic CD8 clonotypes in ibrutinib-treated CLL. Study-wide background: The sample average was approximately 280,000 productive templates and roughly 94,000 productive rearrangements.

The repertoire was sequenced with immunoSEQ multiplex PCR; TCRdb's copy has only in-frame clones and lacks some. The sample records about 89,000 clones, roughly 80% being singletons. General study points: Clonality increased with ibrutinib response but returned toward baseline at progression.

Germline CDR1 reads SNHLY; CDR2 reads FYNNEI. The CDR3 runs 16 residues. Trimming cost V 6 bases and J 2 bases; bases outside gene matches: 6. A note on this clone: Antigen: not known.

The receptor comes from a human donor with chronic lymphocytic leukemia. The V and J genes are TRBV2 and TRBJ2-5, with TRBD2 matching 13 bases. The source was PBMCs, collected after 12 months of ibrutinib treatment. CDR3: CASRPRLAGGQETQYF. CDR3 in DNA: TGTGCCAGCAGACCCCGACTAGCGGGGGGACAAGAGACCCAGTACTTC.